One sample yielded the 24 T cell receptor beta chains listed below, sequenced in a study of OX40 agonist ivuxolimab in advanced cancers. Profiled with immunoSEQ multiplex PCR; TCRdb holds only in-frame clones, not every one. The repertoire holds roughly 50,000 clones, with just over 90% as singletons. This specimen was CD4+ or CD8+ T cells sorted from blood, taken in a trial of the OX40 agonist ivuxolimab. All receptors come from an adult with an advanced solid tumor such as melanoma, head and neck, liver or kidney cancer.

V usage is TRBV5-1 and J usage is TRBJ2-7; D is unresolved. Germline values: CDR1 SGHRS, CDR2 YFSETQ. There are 14 residues in the CDR3. The germline V and J ends were trimmed by 3 bases and 0 bases, with 10 bases remaining between them. Written as DNA, the CDR3 is TGCGCCAGCAGCTCCGGACGGTTCTCCTACGAGCAGTACTTC. As protein: CASSSGRFSYEQYF.

The chain employs TRBV28 and TRBJ2-1, with D perhaps TRBD1 (5 bases). Per germline, CDR1 MDHEN and CDR2 SYDVKM. The V end was cut by 2 bases, the J end by 10 bases, with 15 bases between. CDR3 length: 14 residues. The CDR3 loop reads CASSLIQTVREQFF. CDR3 DNA: TGTGCCAGCAGTTTAATTCAGACAGTCAGAGAGCAGTTCTTC.

CDR3 nucleotides: TGTGCCAGTAGACCAGGTGCAACTAATGAAAAACTGTTTTTT. Protein: CASRPGATNEKLFF. The genes are TRBV19 and TRBJ1-4; D uncertain. Germline CDR1 is LNHDA and CDR2 is SQIVND (reference sequence). V dropped 6 bases and J dropped 0 bases, with 8 bases sitting between them. This CDR3 contains 14 residues.

The chain recombines TRBV28 with TRBJ1-4; D is possibly TRBD1 (6 bases). The CDR3 loop spans 16 amino acids. V dropped 4 bases and J dropped 6 bases, with 18 bases sitting between them. CDR1 is MDHEN, CDR2 SYDVKM, per germline. CDR3 in DNA: TGTGCCAGCAGTTCCCTCTCCGGGACAACCGATGAAAAACTGTTTTTT. It is translated as CASSSLSGTTDEKLFF.

The rearrangement joins TRBV11-1 to TRBJ1-1; perhaps TRBD1 as D (5 bases). CDR1 and CDR2 from the germline V gene are SGHAT and FQDESV (reference sequence). This CDR3 has 14 residues. The ends were cut back, 1 base at V and 5 bases at J, with 11 bases in the middle. Written as DNA, the CDR3 is TGTGCCAGCAGCTTAGTGGGGGAGATGACTGAAGCTTTCTTT. Its protein is CASSLVGEMTEAFF. The whole variable domain, remainder taken from reference TRBV11-1 and TRBJ1-1, is EAEVAQSPRYKITEKSQAVAFWCDPISGHATLYWYRQILGQGPELLVQFQDESVVDDSQLPKDRFSAERLKGVDSTLKIQPAELGDSAMYLCASSLVGEMTEAFFGQGTRLTVV.

The rearrangement uses TRBV18 and TRBJ2-3, with 7 bases fitting TRBD1. This CDR3 has 13 amino acids. CDR1 KGHSH and CDR2 LQKENI come from the germline V gene. J lost 3 bases, V lost 3 bases, and 0 bases had no gene match. CDR3: CASSPGQTDTQYF. As DNA, the CDR3 is TGTGCCAGCTCACCGGGACAGACAGATACGCAGTATTTT.

This chain links TRBV7-3 with TRBJ2-2; TRBD2 matches at 7 bases. The CDR3 sequence is 14 residues long. Germline V gene data show CDR1 as SGHTA and CDR2 as FQGTGA. Losses at the gene ends were 4 bases for V and 6 bases for J; bases not matched to a gene: 5. The chain's CDR3 is CASSSAAGAGELFF. The CDR3 DNA sequence: TGTGCCAGCAGCTCGGCCGCGGGGGCCGGGGAGCTGTTTTTT.

This clone occurred once. The rearrangement joins TRBV5-4 to TRBJ2-7; 16 bases align to TRBD2. The CDR3 runs to 16 residues. V gave up 4 bases and J gave up 5 bases; unmatched junction bases: 6. Germline CDR1 is SGHNT and CDR2 is YYREEE (reference sequence). For the CDR3, the DNA is TGTGCCAGCAGCCAGGGGACTAGCGGGGGGGCCGACGAGCAGTACTTC. Translating it yields CASSQGTSGGADEQYF.

The chain carries TRBV19 and TRBJ2-1; D remains ambiguous. V lost 5 bases and J lost 0, with 14 bases in between. This CDR3 comprises 16 residues. Germline CDR1 reads LNHDA; CDR2 reads SQIVND (reference sequence). CDR3 coding DNA: TGTGCCAGTAGTCTCAATGATGTATTCTCCTACAATGAGCAGTTCTTC. It specifies CASSLNDVFSYNEQFF. The variable domain in full, completed from reference TRBV19 and TRBJ2-1, reads DGGITQSPKYLFRKEGQNVTLSCEQNLNHDAMYWYRQDPGQGLRLIYYSQIVNDFQKGDIAEGYSVSREKKESFPLTVTSAQKNPTAFYLCASSLNDVFSYNEQFFGPGTRLTVL.

This clone was observed a single time. This chain links TRBV19 with TRBJ1-2; D unclear. Per germline, CDR1 LNHDA and CDR2 SQIVND (reference sequence). The CDR3 covers 12 residues. V lost 5 bases to trimming and J lost 8 bases, with 12 bases between them. The DNA for the CDR3 is TGTGCCAGTAGTCCCTCCCGGGGAGGCTACACCTTC. Its protein product is CASSPSRGGYTF.

The chain uses TRBV4-2 and TRBJ2-5; D is possibly TRBD1 or TRBD2 (5 bases each). The closer fit of TRBJ2-7 to the DNA end suggests the J call may be wrong. CDR3 length: 17 amino acids. Germline V CDR1 and CDR2: LGHNA, YNFKEQ. The CDR3 region is CASSQVVVRGASYEQYF. The CDR3 DNA follows: TGTGCCAGCAGCCAAGTAGTAGTACGGGGCGCTTCCTACGAGCAGTACTTC.

The gene calls are TRBV20-1 and TRBJ1-5, with 8 bases matching TRBD1. The CDR3 contains 11 residues. Germline CDR1 reads DFQATT; CDR2 reads SNEGSKA (reference sequence). V lost 7 bases and J lost 11; bases outside the gene matches: 7. The CDR3: CSVPGGLTQHF. Written as DNA, the CDR3 is TGCAGTGTACCAGGGGGCTTAACCCAGCATTTT.

This chain links TRBV7-2 with TRBJ1-5; 10 nucleotides match TRBD1. The germline gives CDR1 SGHTA, CDR2 FQGNSA. J gave up 3 bases and V 4 bases, and 6 bases lay outside the gene matches. The CDR3 runs 16 residues. CDR3 DNA: TGTGCCAGCAGCTCCGTGGGGACAGGGGACAATCAGCCCCAGCATTTT. Protein product: CASSSVGTGDNQPQHF.

This chain joins TRBV2 and TRBJ2-7, with TRBD1 matching 8 bases. After removal of 4 bases from V and 7 bases from J, the junction contained 9 bases not matched to a gene. The CDR3 loop spans 14 amino acids. Germline V gene data show CDR1 as SNHLY and CDR2 as FYNNEI. CDR3 in DNA: TGTGCCAGCAGTGTGTTGCAGGGGGCGGGTGAGCAGTACTTC. Translating it yields CASSVLQGAGEQYF.

The rearrangement uses TRBV5-1 and TRBJ1-1, with D maybe TRBD1 (6 bases). Trimming removed 4 bases from V and 11 bases from J, with 15 bases in between. The CDR3 is 12 amino acids. Germline V lookup: CDR1 SGHRS, CDR2 YFSETQ. CDR3 loop: CASSEPGRGAFF. The CDR3 DNA is TGCGCCAGCAGCGAGCCCGGAAGGGGGGCTTTCTTT.

The V gene is TRBV28, the J gene TRBJ2-7; no clear D gene. V dropped 5 bases and J dropped 2 bases, with 16 bases sitting between them. The germline gives CDR1 MDHEN, CDR2 SYDVKM. The CDR3 runs to 15 residues. CDR3 sequence reads: CASSPPPTDTYEQYF. The CDR3 nucleotides read TGTGCCAGCAGTCCACCACCAACAGACACCTACGAGCAGTACTTC.

V and J are TRBV18 and TRBJ2-1; 7 bases agree with TRBD2. CDR3 length equals 16 residues. J was trimmed by 7 bases and V by 3 bases; bases with no gene match: 12. CDR1 and CDR2 (germline): KGHSH, LQKENI. The CDR3 DNA is TGTGCCAGCTCACCGGCCGGGGGGACCGTTCTAAATGAGCAGTTCTTC. Its protein product is CASSPAGGTVLNEQFF.

This rearrangement joins TRBV6-5 to TRBJ1-6; D is possibly TRBD1 (5 bases). The CDR3 totals 15 residues. Germline V gene data show CDR1 as MNHEY and CDR2 as SVGAGI. Trimming removed 1 base from V and 4 bases from J, with 8 bases in between. In nucleotides, the CDR3 is TGTGCCAGCAGTTACTACAGACAGTATAATTCACCCCTCCACTTT. This translates into CASSYYRQYNSPLHF.

The rearrangement links TRBV11-3 to TRBJ1-1; tentative D call: TRBD1 (5 bases). This CDR3 contains 13 residues. Trimming stripped 0 bases from V and 10 bases from J, with 12 bases between. CDR1 and CDR2 (germline): SGHNT, YENEEA. The CDR3 protein is CASSLDTGTRAFF. The CDR3 nucleotides read TGTGCCAGCAGCTTAGATACCGGGACGCGAGCTTTCTTT.

CDR3 nucleotides: TGTGCCAGCAGTAGGCTAGCGGGAGGAGACCCCGCGAAGTTCTTC. It specifies CASSRLAGGDPAKFF. The chain is built from TRBV27 and TRBJ2-1; TRBD2 agrees at 11 bases. The length of the CDR3 is 15 residues. The germline gives CDR1 MNHEY, CDR2 SMNVEV (reference sequence). The ends lost 5 bases at V and 14 bases at J; junction bases unmatched: 14.

A note on this clone: The identical CDR3 is also encoded by other nucleotide sequences in the sample. The chain combines TRBV19 with TRBJ1-5; the D gene is possibly TRBD1 (5 bases). Germline V gives CDR1 LNHDA, CDR2 SQIVND (reference sequence). Deletions cut 3 bases from V and 1 base from J, with 7 bases between. The length of the CDR3 is 14 residues. The CDR3 spells CASSIRDSNQPQHF. CDR3 coding DNA: TGTGCCAGTAGTATCCGGGACAGCAATCAGCCCCAGCATTTT.

The chain has TRBV28 and TRBJ2-7; D might be TRBD1 (6 bases). This CDR3 has 16 residues. Germline V gene lookup returns CDR1 MDHEN and CDR2 SYDVKM. The germline V and J ends were trimmed by 6 bases and 2 bases, with 20 bases remaining between them. CDR3 loop: CASSSTGPVTPYEQYF. The CDR3 nucleotides read TGTGCCAGCAGCAGTACAGGGCCGGTAACACCCTACGAGCAGTACTTC.

This clone was observed once. The chain recombines TRBV6-5 with TRBJ1-5; the D gene is possibly TRBD1 (6 bases). V was shortened by 7 bases and J by 5 bases, with 12 bases between the two germline ends. The germline V gene encodes CDR1 MNHEY and CDR2 SVGAGI. The CDR3 totals 13 residues. The chain's CDR3 is CASMRGVYQPQHF. For the CDR3, the DNA is TGTGCCAGCATGAGGGGGGTGTATCAGCCCCAGCATTTT.

This chain uses TRBV6-6 with TRBJ2-2; D could derive from TRBD1 or TRBD2 (5 bases each). The CDR3 covers 15 residues. Trimming pared 6 bases from V and 7 bases from J, leaving 18 bases between. The V gene's germline CDR1 is MNHNY and CDR2 SVGAGI (reference sequence). CDR3 protein: CASSHWDPEIGELFF. The CDR3, as DNA: TGTGCCAGCAGCCACTGGGACCCCGAGATCGGGGAGCTGTTTTTT.